This T cell receptor (beta chain) was recovered during a study of blood T cells in healthy people across ages (dated by TCRdb to between 2015 and 2016). Background for the entire study: In model experiments, roughly one uniquely barcoded TCR beta cDNA molecule per two T cells was captured by template switching. The study measured age-related changes in TCR beta repertoire diversity using deep sequencing normalized with unique cDNA molecular identifiers. The donors were divided into four age groups: young (average around 15 years), middle-aged (over 35), aged (about 56) and long-lived (82). The study analyzed two additional independent replicas of 1 million unique cDNA reads from the same blood draw for two donors, one aged 18 to 30 and one aged 80 or older.

The germline V gene (reference sequence) sets CDR1 to MNHEY and CDR2 to SMNVEV. V and J are truncated by 4 bases and 6 bases respectively, leaving an intervening sequence of 16 bases. The CDR3 numbers 14 residues from cysteine through phenylalanine. Only the CDR3 part of the read is kept: 42 bases, read in frame from the first base. Notes on this clonotype: The antigen it binds to is not known. Qualities for individual bases were not recorded, and no much larger clone is one base off.

Receptors were amplified or captured by 5' RACE. These reads were obtained on an Illumina HiSeq 2500. A second about 7 to 12 cycle PCR used a sample-barcoded 5' primer and a J-beta primer mix. Each TCR beta cDNA molecule received a unique molecular identifier from a template-switch 5' adaptor carrying 12 random nucleotides. At least 2.5 million CDR3-containing paired-end reads were obtained from each sample. First-strand cDNA was synthesized from all RNA with the Mint cDNA synthesis kit, primed by a TRBC-specific oligonucleotide. All cDNA was treated with uracil-DNA glycosylase and then went through a first 18-cycle PCR with the universal primers M1SS and BC2_uni_R. From the authors' description of their analysis: Normalization of each sample was performed by random selection of 1 million high-quality reads, each carrying a distinct molecular identifier. Reads sharing molecular identifiers were discarded rather than binned into consensus sequences. CDR3 identification, clonotype clustering and error correction used MiTCR with a Q25 quality threshold and the strictest error-elimination algorithm. Lower-bound total TCR beta diversity was estimated with a nonparametric unseen species model using Euler transformation. TCRdb applied fastp at Q25 and MiXCR to the public reads, then kept only in-frame beta chains. Each CDR3 protein appears once, grouped with its most common genes and DNA. These V and J calls rely on TCRdb rather than the paper's analysis. The sample table contains 600,000 to 850,000 distinct CDR3 sequences; only one count was recorded for 25% of them. The leading ten clones occupy 9.4% of the sample.

Systemically healthy Caucasian individuals from Russia, 35 to 50 in total and aged roughly 6 to 100 years, were included as donors. Roughly 11 milliliters of peripheral blood were drawn from each donor into EDTA-treated Vacutainer tubes. PBMCs were isolated by Ficoll-Paque density-gradient centrifugation, with at least 7 million obtained per sample. Total RNA, at least 5 micrograms per sample, was extracted from PBMCs with Trizol reagent. For every donor, an aliquot of PBMCs went through flow cytometry to measure the percentages of naive CD45RAhigh/CD27high T cells. Study-level results and caveats: As age increased, observed TCR beta diversity per million T cells dropped in a roughly linear way, and a significant reduction was already evident by age approximately 40. Bulk unsorted PBMC profiling prevented conclusive comparison of naive and antigen-experienced compartments. Compared with the aged group, the long-lived group had more naive CD4+ T cells, fewer expanded clones and increased TCR diversity, a pattern suggesting age selection. Donor CMV infection status was unknown, potentially confounding age-related changes in expanded clonotypes. The percentage of naive T cells measured by flow cytometry correlated strongly with observed TCR beta diversity. Estimates of total diversity based on one million sequenced T cells were considered lower bounds and underestimates.

This same sample was also part of a study on T cells of mothers and their children. That second report states: Nine systemically healthy Caucasian individuals served as donors, namely three mothers together with their six children. cDNA synthesis consumed the entire amount of extracted RNA, loaded at approximately 1.5 ug RNA in each 15 ul reaction. In the second PCR, the M1S primer added sample barcodes and 2-4 random nucleotides. Over 8 million TCR beta CDR3 reads came from each mother, compared with some 3 million reads from each child. In both related and unrelated pairs, thymic selection shapes the output of TCR recombination in a similar way, with inherited differences having only a minor effect. Normalized repertoire overlap was always slightly but never significantly higher in related than unrelated mother-child pairs. No persistent microchimeric T cell clones were detected, at a sensitivity of around 100 clones per million clonotypes. To look for features that set related mother-child pairs apart from unrelated individuals, the researchers ran deep NGS to compare the TCR beta repertoires of mothers and children. Mothers averaged around 43 +/- 4 years of age and children averaged roughly 12 +/- 4 years. Libraries were sequenced on Illumina HiSeq 2000 with 100+100 nt paired-end reads after adapter ligation with NEBNext reagents. To prevent cross-contamination, the mother and child libraries were prepared one month apart and sequenced in separate runs. Each donor had between about 500,000 and 2,300,000 distinct TCR beta clonotypes identified. Naive TCR beta clonotypes were estimated from low-frequency clonotypes matched to each donor's FACS-determined naive share, without sorting.

The chain links TRBV27 with TRBJ2-7; the D gene is possibly TRBD2, with 6 bases matching. The sequence came from a boy aged 5-17 years in good health. The source material was blood. In nucleotide form, the sequence is TGTGCCAGCAGTTCGCCGACTAGTCCCTCCGAGCAGTACTTC. This yields the protein CASSSPTSPSEQYF.